The clone carrying this T cell receptor (beta chain) was seen only a few times. Across 18 months, stable Graves' hyperthyroidism was marked by no progression to ophthalmopathy. About 10 ml of fresh peripheral blood supplied the PBMCs. This CDR3 region has 12 residues. The germline CDR1 and CDR2 sequences are SQVTM and ANQGSEA. Trimming pared 0 bases from V and 5 bases from J, leaving 8 bases between. This entry comes from a study of T cells in Graves' hyperthyroidism and ophthalmopathy. Study as a whole: Peripheral blood was drawn at first diagnosis, prior to all treatment.

TCR beta CDR3 regions were amplified from RNA transcripts. The HTBI primer set was used in a first-round RT-PCR of the TCR CDR3. Each CDR3 protein gets one entry after TCRdb re-called the multiplex PCR reads with MiXCR. Of roughly 800,000 distinct CDR3 sequences listed, 38% are singletons. The sequencing sample was made of blood. The receptor was isolated from a man aged 18-30 years with Graves' hyperthyroidism. The chain combines TRBV29-1 with TRBJ2-7; no definite D call. This chain's CDR3 is CSVEDRTNEQYF. CDR3 sequence (DNA): TGCAGCGTTGAAGATAGGACCAACGAGCAGTACTTC.